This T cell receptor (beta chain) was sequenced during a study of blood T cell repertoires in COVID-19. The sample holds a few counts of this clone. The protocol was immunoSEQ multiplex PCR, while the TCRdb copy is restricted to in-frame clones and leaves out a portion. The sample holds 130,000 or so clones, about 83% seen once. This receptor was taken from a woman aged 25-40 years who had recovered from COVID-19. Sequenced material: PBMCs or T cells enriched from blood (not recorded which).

The CDR3 DNA reads as TGCGCCAGCAAAAATGTAACACGGAGCTCCTACGAGCAGTACTTC. It specifies CASKNVTRSSYEQYF. The chain couples TRBV10-1 to TRBJ2-7; no clear D gene. The CDR3 consists of 15 residues. Germline loops: CDR1 WNHNN, CDR2 SYGVQD (reference sequence). V lost 7 bases and J lost 0, with 16 bases in between.